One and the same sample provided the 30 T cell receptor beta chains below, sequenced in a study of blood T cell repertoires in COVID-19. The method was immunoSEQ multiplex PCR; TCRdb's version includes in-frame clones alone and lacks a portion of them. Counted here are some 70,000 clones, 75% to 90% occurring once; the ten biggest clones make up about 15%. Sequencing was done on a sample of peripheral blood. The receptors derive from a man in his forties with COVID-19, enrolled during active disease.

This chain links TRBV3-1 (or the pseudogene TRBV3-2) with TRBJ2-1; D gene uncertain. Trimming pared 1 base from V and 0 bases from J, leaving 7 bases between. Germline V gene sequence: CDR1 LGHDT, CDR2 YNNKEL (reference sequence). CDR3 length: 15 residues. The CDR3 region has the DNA TGTGCCAGCAGCCAAGGCGGAGACTCCTACAATGAGCAGTTCTTC. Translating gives CASSQGGDSYNEQFF.

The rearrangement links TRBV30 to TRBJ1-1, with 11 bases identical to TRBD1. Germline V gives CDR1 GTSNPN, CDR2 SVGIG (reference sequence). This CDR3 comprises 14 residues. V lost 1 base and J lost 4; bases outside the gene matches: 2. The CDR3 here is CAWSAGTGGTEAFF. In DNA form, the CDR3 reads TGTGCCTGGAGTGCGGGGACAGGGGGCACTGAAGCTTTCTTT.

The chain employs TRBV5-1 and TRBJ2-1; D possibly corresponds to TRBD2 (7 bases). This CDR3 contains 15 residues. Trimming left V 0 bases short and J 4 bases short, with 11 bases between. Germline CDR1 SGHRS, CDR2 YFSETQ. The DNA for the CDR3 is TGCGCCAGCAGCTTGGTCGGGGGGCCGTACAATGAGCAGTTCTTC. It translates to CASSLVGGPYNEQFF.

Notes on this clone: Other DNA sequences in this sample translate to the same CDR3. CDR3 coding DNA: TGTGCCATCAGTGTGCGACAGAACACTGAAGCTTTCTTT. Translation: CAISVRQNTEAFF. The chain combines TRBV10-3 with TRBJ1-1; no reliable D call. This CDR3 is 13 amino acids long. Looked up from germline, CDR1 is ENHRY and CDR2 is SYGVKD. Deletions cut 4 bases from V and 1 base from J, with 7 bases between.

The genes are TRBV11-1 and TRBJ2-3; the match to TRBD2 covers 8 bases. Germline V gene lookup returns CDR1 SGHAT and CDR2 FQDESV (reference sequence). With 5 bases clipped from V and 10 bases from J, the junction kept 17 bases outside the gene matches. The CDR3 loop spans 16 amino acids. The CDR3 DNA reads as TGTGCCAGCAGCCCCACGATAGCGGGGCCTTTCGGGCCGCAGTATTTT. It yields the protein CASSPTIAGPFGPQYF.

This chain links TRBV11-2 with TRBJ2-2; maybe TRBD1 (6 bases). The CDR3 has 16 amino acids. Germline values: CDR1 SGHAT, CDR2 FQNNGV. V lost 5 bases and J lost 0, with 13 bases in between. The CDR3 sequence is CASSTLRGANTGELFF. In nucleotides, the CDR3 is TGTGCCAGCAGCACTCTCAGGGGCGCGAACACCGGGGAGCTGTTTTTT.

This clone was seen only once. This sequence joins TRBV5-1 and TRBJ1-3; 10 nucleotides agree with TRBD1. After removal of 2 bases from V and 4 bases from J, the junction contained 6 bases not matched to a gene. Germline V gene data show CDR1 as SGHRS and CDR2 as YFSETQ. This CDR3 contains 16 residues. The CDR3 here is CASSLQTGGMGNTIYF. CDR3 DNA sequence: TGCGCCAGCAGCTTACAGACAGGGGGCATGGGAAACACCATATATTTT.

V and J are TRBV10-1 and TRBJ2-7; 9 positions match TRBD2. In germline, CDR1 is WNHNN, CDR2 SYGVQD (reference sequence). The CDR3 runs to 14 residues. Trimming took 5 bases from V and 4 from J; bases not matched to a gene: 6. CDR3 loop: CASSPSGDAYEQYF. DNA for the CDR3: TGCGCCAGCAGTCCTAGCGGGGACGCATACGAGCAGTACTTC.

The CDR3 sequence is CASSFTRDSTGYTF. CDR3 bases: TGCGCCAGCAGCTTTACCCGGGACAGTACAGGCTACACCTTC. V usage is TRBV5-1 and J usage is TRBJ1-2; 7 positions agree with TRBD1. Per the germline V gene, CDR1 is SGHRS and CDR2 is YFSETQ. CDR3 size: 14 residues. After removal of 2 bases from V and 8 bases from J, the junction contained 9 bases not matched to a gene.

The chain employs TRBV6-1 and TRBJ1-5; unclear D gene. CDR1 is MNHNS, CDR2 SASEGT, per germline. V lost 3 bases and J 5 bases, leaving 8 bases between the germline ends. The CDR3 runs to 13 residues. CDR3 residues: CASSEGLYQPQHF. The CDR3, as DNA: TGTGCCAGCAGTGAGGGCCTCTATCAGCCCCAGCATTTT.

The CDR3 loop reads CASSQFGTDSGYTF. CDR3 DNA: TGTGCCAGCAGCCAGTTCGGGACAGATTCTGGCTACACCTTC. The chain employs TRBV3-1 (or the pseudogene TRBV3-2) and TRBJ1-2, with 7 bases identical to TRBD1. This CDR3 contains 14 residues. The germline V gene encodes CDR1 LGHDT and CDR2 YNNKEL (reference sequence). The ends lost 3 bases at V and 7 bases at J; junction bases unmatched: 8.

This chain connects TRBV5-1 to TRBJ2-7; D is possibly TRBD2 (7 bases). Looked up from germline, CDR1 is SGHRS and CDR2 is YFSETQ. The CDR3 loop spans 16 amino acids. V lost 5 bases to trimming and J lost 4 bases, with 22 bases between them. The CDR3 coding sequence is TGCGCCAGCAGAAAGGGAGGGCAGGGGAGTGCGTACGAGCAGTACTTC. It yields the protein CASRKGGQGSAYEQYF. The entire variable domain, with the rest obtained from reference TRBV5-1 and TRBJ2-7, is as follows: KAGVTQTPRYLIKTRGQQVTLSCSPISGHRSVSWYQQTPGQGLQFLFEYFSETQRNKGNFPGRFSGRQFSNSRSEMNVSTLELGDSALYLCASRKGGQGSAYEQYFGPGTRLTVT.

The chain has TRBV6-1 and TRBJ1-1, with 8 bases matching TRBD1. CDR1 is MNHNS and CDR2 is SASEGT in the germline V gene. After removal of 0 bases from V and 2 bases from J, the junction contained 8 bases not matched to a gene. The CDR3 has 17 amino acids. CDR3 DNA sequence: TGTGCCAGCAGTGAAGCGCAGGGGGCTATTGGAAACACTGAAGCTTTCTTT. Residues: CASSEAQGAIGNTEAFF.

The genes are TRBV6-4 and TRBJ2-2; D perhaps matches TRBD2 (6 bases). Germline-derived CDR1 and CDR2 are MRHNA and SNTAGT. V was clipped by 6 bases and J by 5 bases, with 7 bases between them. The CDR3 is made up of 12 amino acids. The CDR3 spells CASSGGTGELFF. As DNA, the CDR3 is TGTGCCAGCAGCGGAGGGACCGGGGAGCTGTTTTTT.

The CDR3: CASSLEGQGNGEQYF. CDR3 coding DNA: TGTGCCAGCAGCTTAGAGGGACAGGGAAACGGGGAGCAGTACTTC. The chain combines TRBV7-9 with TRBJ2-7, with 9 nucleotides matching TRBD1. The CDR3 length is 15 residues. Germline lookup yields CDR1 SEHNR and CDR2 FQNEAQ (reference sequence). V dropped 1 base and J dropped 7; count of bases not matched to a gene: 8. Drawing the rest from reference TRBV7-9 and TRBJ2-7, the complete variable domain is DTGVSQNPRHKITKRGQNVTFRCDPISEHNRLYWYRQTLGQGPEFLTYFQNEAQLEKSRLLSDRFSAERPKGSFSTLEIQRTEQGDSAMYLCASSLEGQGNGEQYFGPGTRLTVT.

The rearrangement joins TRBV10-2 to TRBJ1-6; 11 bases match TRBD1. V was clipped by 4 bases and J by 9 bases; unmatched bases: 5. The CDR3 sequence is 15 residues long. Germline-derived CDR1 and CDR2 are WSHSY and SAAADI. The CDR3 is CASSGGTGGFSPLHF. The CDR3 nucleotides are TGCGCCAGCAGTGGGGGGACAGGGGGTTTTTCACCCCTCCACTTT.

CDR3 residues: CASSTPNRGSLGNEQFF. DNA of the CDR3: TGTGCCAGTAGTACACCTAACAGGGGATCCCTAGGGAATGAGCAGTTCTTC. V is TRBV19 and J is TRBJ2-1, with 7 bases that match TRBD1. CDR1 is LNHDA and CDR2 is SQIVND in the germline V gene (reference sequence). The CDR3 length is 17 residues. V dropped 4 bases and J dropped 7; count of bases not matched to a gene: 16.

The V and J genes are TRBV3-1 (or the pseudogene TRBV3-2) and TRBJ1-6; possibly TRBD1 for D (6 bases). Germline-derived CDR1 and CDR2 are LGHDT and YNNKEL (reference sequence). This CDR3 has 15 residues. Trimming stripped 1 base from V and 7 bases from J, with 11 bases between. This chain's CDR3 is CASSQAGARNSPLHF. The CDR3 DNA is TGTGCCAGCAGCCAAGCAGGGGCTCGGAATTCACCCCTCCACTTT.

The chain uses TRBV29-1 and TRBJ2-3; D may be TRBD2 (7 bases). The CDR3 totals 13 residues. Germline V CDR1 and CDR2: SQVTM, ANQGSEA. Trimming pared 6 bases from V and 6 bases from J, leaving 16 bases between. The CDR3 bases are TGCAGCGTGGATGGGGGGGGCGACGATACGCAGTATTTT. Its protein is CSVDGGGDDTQYF.

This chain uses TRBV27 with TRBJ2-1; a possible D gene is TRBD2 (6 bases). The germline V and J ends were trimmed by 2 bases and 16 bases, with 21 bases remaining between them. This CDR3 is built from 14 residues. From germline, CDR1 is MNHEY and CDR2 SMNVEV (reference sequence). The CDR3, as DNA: TGTGCCAGCAGTTTAATGGAACTAGGGACTGACGCCTTCTTC. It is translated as CASSLMELGTDAFF.

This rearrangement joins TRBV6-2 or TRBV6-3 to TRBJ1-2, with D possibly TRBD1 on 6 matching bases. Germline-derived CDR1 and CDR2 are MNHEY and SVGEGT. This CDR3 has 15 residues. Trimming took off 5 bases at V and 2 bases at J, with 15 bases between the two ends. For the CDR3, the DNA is TGTGCCAGCAGTCCGGGACACGGGGACAACTATGGCTACACCTTC. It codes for CASSPGHGDNYGYTF.

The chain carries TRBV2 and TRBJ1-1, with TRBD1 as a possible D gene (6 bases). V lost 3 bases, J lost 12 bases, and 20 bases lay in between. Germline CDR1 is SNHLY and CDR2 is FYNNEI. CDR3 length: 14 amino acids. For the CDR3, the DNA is TGTGCCAGCAGTGACAGGGGATGGGACAACAGCCCTTTCTTT. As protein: CASSDRGWDNSPFF.

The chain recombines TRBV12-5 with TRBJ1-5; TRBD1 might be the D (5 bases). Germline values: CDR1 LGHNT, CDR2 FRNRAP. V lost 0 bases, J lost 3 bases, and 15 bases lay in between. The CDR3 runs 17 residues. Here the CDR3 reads CASGLVNGGEVNQPQHF. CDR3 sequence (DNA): TGTGCTAGTGGTTTGGTAAACGGGGGTGAGGTCAATCAGCCCCAGCATTTT.

Written as DNA, the CDR3 is TGTGCCAGCAGCCAAGAGAGTGAAGCTTTCTTT. Translation: CASSQESEAFF. The J gene is TRBJ1-1, the V gene TRBV3-1 (or the pseudogene TRBV3-2), with D hard to call. Trimming pared 0 bases from V and 7 bases from J, leaving 3 bases between. Germline CDR1 and CDR2: LGHDT and YNNKEL (reference sequence). CDR3 length: 11 amino acids.

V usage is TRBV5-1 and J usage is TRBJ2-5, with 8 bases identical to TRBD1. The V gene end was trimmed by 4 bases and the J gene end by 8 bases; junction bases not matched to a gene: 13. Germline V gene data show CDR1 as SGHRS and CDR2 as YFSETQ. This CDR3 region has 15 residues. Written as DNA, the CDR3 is TGCGCCAGCAGCCTAATCGACAGGGGAGTTGGTACCCAGTACTTC. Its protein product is CASSLIDRGVGTQYF.

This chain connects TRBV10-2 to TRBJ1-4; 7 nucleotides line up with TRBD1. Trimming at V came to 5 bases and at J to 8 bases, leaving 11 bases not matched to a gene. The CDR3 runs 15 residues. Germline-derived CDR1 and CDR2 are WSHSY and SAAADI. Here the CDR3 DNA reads TGCGCCAGCAGTCAGGGAAACAGGGGTAACGAAAAACTGTTTTTT. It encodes CASSQGNRGNEKLFF.

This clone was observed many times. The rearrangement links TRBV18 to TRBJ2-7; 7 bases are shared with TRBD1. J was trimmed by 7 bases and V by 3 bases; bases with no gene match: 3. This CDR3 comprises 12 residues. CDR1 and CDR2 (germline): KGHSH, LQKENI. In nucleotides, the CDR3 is TGTGCCAGCTCACCCGGGACAGTGGAGCAGTACTTC. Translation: CASSPGTVEQYF.

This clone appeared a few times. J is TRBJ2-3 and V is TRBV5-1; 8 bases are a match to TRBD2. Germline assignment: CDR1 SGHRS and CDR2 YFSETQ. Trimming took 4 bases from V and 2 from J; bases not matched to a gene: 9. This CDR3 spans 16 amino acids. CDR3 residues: CASSASSGGNTDTQYF. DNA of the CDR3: TGCGCCAGCAGCGCAAGTTCGGGGGGGAACACAGATACGCAGTATTTT.

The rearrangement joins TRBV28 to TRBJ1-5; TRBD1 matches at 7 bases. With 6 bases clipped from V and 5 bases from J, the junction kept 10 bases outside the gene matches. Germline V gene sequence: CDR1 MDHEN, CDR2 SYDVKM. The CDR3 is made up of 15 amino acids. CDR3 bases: TGTGCCAGCAGAGACAGGGCAGGGACCCATCAGCCCCAGCATTTT. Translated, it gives CASRDRAGTHQPQHF.

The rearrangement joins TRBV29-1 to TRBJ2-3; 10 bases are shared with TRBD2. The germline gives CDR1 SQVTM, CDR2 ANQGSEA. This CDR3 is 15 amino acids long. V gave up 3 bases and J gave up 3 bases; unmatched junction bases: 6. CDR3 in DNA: TGCAGCGTTGATGGAGCGGGGGGGAAAACAGATACGCAGTATTTT. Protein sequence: CSVDGAGGKTDTQYF.